This T cell receptor (beta chain) was sequenced in a study of blood T cell repertoires in COVID-19. Overall study context: The origin of the acute and convalescent COVID-19 samples was the United States, Italy and Spain. Sources were T cells, B-cell-depleted T cells, or PBMCs; the material itself was cDNA or gDNA.

One Seattle source followed patients from active infection through their disease course. TCRdb keeps only in-frame clones here, not all; method: immunoSEQ multiplex PCR. Of 250,000 or so clones listed, around 89% are singletons. The germline CDR1 and CDR2 sequences are KGHSH and LQKENI. With 2 bases removed from V and 7 bases from J, the gap between germline ends came to 20 bases. The CDR3 runs to 16 residues. Sequenced: peripheral blood. The rearrangement joins TRBV18 to TRBJ1-2; no reliable D call. This clonotype was sampled from a man aged 25-40 years with COVID-19, enrolled during active disease. This CDR3 is CASSPSFARPPLGYTF. The DNA of the CDR3 is TGTGCCAGCTCACCATCCTTCGCCAGGCCTCCTCTTGGCTACACCTTC.